The rows below give T cell receptor beta chains drawn from one sample of a study of identical twins' blood T cells. One entry per CDR3 protein, called by TCRdb with MiXCR from the 5' RACE reads. The repertoire holds roughly 340,000 distinct CDR3 sequences, with more than 25% as singletons. Material: PBMCs. Source of these receptors: a woman between 18 and 55 years old in good health. The CDR3 runs from the conserved cysteine through the conserved F or W. A D gene is named only where the DNA matches it firmly. Only some rows state a clone size, as once, few, many or a class for expanded clones.

length	V	D	J	size	CDR3	DNA
15	TRBV6-6	NA	TRBJ1-2	few	CASSWGGRVNYGYTF	TGTGCCAGCAGTTGGGGGGGCAGGGTCAACTATGGCTACACCTTC
13	TRBV7-9	NA	TRBJ1-1	many	CASSWAGGTEAFF	TGTGCCAGCAGTTGGGCCGGTGGAACTGAAGCTTTCTTT
15	TRBV12-3/TRBV12-4	TRBD1	TRBJ2-2	NA	CASSLGQGRTGELFF	TGTGCCAGCAGTTTGGGACAGGGACGCACCGGGGAGCTGTTTTTT
16	TRBV6-1	NA	TRBJ1-1	few	CASSAYGGQKVAEAFF	TGTGCCAGCAGTGCCTACGGTGGCCAAAAAGTCGCTGAAGCTTTCTTT
13	TRBV2	NA	TRBJ2-3	many	CASLIRATDTQYF	TGTGCCAGCCTCATCCGGGCCACAGATACGCAGTATTTT
15	TRBV18	NA	TRBJ2-3	NA	CASSPSVGTTDTQYF	TGTGCCAGCTCACCATCGGTTGGTACCACAGATACGCAGTATTTT
15	TRBV12-3/TRBV12-4	TRBD1	TRBJ1-5	NA	CASSSGQVLNQPQHF	TGTGCCAGCAGTTCCGGACAGGTCCTCAATCAGCCCCAGCATTTT
13	TRBV5-1	NA	TRBJ1-5	NA	CASSLEANQPQHF	TGCGCCAGCAGCTTGGAGGCCAATCAGCCCCAGCATTTT
11	TRBV29-1	NA	TRBJ2-1	NA	CSVSVYNEQFF	TGCAGCGTCTCGGTCTACAATGAGCAGTTCTTC
13	TRBV14	NA	TRBJ2-7	NA	CASSQALRYEQYF	TGTGCCAGCAGCCAAGCTCTCCGTTACGAGCAGTACTTC
13	TRBV5-1	NA	TRBJ1-1	few	CASSSAGSIEAFF	TGCGCCAGCAGCTCCGCAGGGTCCATCGAAGCTTTCTTT
16	TRBV2	NA	TRBJ2-2	few	CASRAGVNSNTGELFF	TGTGCCAGCAGGGCAGGCGTCAATTCGAACACCGGGGAGCTGTTTTTT
14	TRBV24-1	TRBD2	TRBJ2-3	NA	CATTHRDYTDTQYF	TGTGCCACCACCCACCGGGACTACACAGATACGCAGTATTTT
13	TRBV6-6	NA	TRBJ1-2	NA	CASSVGVSYGYTF	TGTGCCAGCAGTGTTGGGGTTTCCTATGGCTACACCTTC
10	TRBV2	NA	TRBJ2-3	NA	CASSAATQYF	TGTGCCAGCAGTGCCGCTACGCAGTATTTT
12	TRBV20-1	TRBD1	TRBJ2-7	many	CSARDSAYEQYF	TGCAGTGCCAGGGACAGCGCCTACGAGCAGTACTTC
16	TRBV5-1	NA	TRBJ1-1	NA	CASSWGDDSLNTEAFF	TGCGCCAGCAGCTGGGGGGACGACAGCCTAAACACTGAAGCTTTCTTT
13	TRBV29-1	NA	TRBJ2-7	NA	CSVVLIGKEEQYF	TGCAGCGTTGTGTTAATCGGGAAGGAAGAGCAGTACTTC
11	TRBV14	NA	TRBJ2-5	few	CASILRETQYF	TGTGCCAGCATCCTCAGAGAGACCCAGTACTTC
15	TRBV9	NA	TRBJ1-3	NA	CASSVDGLSGNTIYF	TGTGCCAGCAGCGTAGATGGTCTCTCTGGAAACACCATATATTTT
12	TRBV6-5	NA	TRBJ2-1	few	CASSSLGYEQFF	TGTGCCAGCAGTTCGTTGGGGTATGAGCAGTTCTTC
13	TRBV25-1	NA	TRBJ1-3	NA	CASGQNAGNTIYF	TGTGCCAGCGGGCAAAACGCTGGAAACACCATATATTTT
15	TRBV7-9	NA	TRBJ2-1	many	CASSFPGSSYNEQFF	TGTGCCAGCAGCTTTCCAGGGAGCTCCTACAATGAGCAGTTCTTC
14	TRBV27	NA	TRBJ2-7	NA	CASSSHTNLYEQYF	TGTGCCAGCAGTTCCCATACAAATCTCTACGAGCAGTACTTC
14	TRBV27	NA	TRBJ1-1	NA	CASDNWNRDTEAFF	TGTGCCAGCGACAATTGGAATAGGGATACTGAAGCTTTCTTT
14	TRBV20-1	TRBD1	TRBJ1-5	NA	CSAIQQGEIQPQHF	TGCAGTGCTATTCAACAGGGGGAAATTCAGCCCCAGCATTTT
13	TRBV10-3	NA	TRBJ1-1	few	CAISPDLNTEAFF	TGTGCCATCAGTCCGGACCTGAACACTGAAGCTTTCTTT
12	TRBV19	NA	TRBJ1-2	NA	CASTPESYGYTF	TGTGCCAGTACCCCTGAGTCCTATGGCTACACCTTC
16	TRBV9	NA	TRBJ2-7	NA	CASSVGGYSSAYEQYF	TGTGCCAGCAGCGTAGGAGGGTACAGCTCTGCCTACGAGCAGTACTTC
14	TRBV18	NA	TRBJ2-1	NA	CASSNQVQDTEQFF	TGTGCCAGCTCGAACCAGGTCCAGGATACTGAGCAGTTCTTC
15	TRBV2	NA	TRBJ1-1	NA	CASSEGRQVPPEAFF	TGTGCCAGCAGTGAAGGGAGGCAGGTCCCTCCTGAAGCTTTCTTT
16	TRBV7-9	NA	TRBJ1-4	NA	CASSLGTAATNEKLFF	TGTGCCAGCAGCTTAGGGACAGCCGCAACTAATGAAAAACTGTTTTTT
15	TRBV19	NA	TRBJ2-2	many	CASSKSRGSSGELFF	TGTGCCAGTAGTAAGAGTCGAGGGTCCTCCGGGGAGCTGTTTTTT
14	TRBV7-9	TRBD1	TRBJ2-3	NA	CASSRQGVTDTQYF	TGTGCCAGCTCTCGACAGGGAGTAACAGATACGCAGTATTTT
13	TRBV15	NA	TRBJ2-7	many	CATRSDLAYEQYF	TGTGCCACCAGATCGGACTTGGCTTACGAGCAGTACTTC
16	TRBV27	TRBD1	TRBJ1-1	few	CASSSGPGTGNTEAFF	TGTGCCAGCAGTTCCGGACCCGGGACAGGTAACACTGAAGCTTTCTTT
10	TRBV29-1	NA	TRBJ2-5	NA	CSVRAETQYF	TGCAGCGTCCGGGCAGAGACCCAGTACTTC
13	TRBV28	NA	TRBJ1-2	few	CASSFTGPYGYTF	TGTGCCAGCAGTTTCACAGGACCATATGGCTACACCTTC
16	TRBV14	TRBD1	TRBJ1-2	few	CASSPLVGQGGYGYTF	TGTGCCAGCAGCCCACTCGTCGGACAGGGAGGGTATGGCTACACCTTC
13	TRBV9	NA	TRBJ1-1	few	CASSVSDYTEAFF	TGTGCCAGCAGCGTATCAGATTACACTGAAGCTTTCTTT
14	TRBV20-1	TRBD2	TRBJ2-7	NA	CSASRSGSSYEQYF	TGTAGTGCTAGTCGCAGCGGGAGCTCCTACGAGCAGTACTTC
13	TRBV12-3/TRBV12-4	NA	TRBJ1-1	few	CASEKRMNTEAFF	TGTGCCAGCGAAAAACGGATGAACACTGAAGCTTTCTTT
13	TRBV19	NA	TRBJ2-1	many	CASSIIGENEQFF	TGTGCCAGTAGTATAATAGGTGAGAATGAGCAGTTCTTC
19	TRBV11-2	TRBD1	TRBJ2-2	NA	CASSLAPGQGVLNTGELFF	TGTGCCAGCAGCTTAGCCCCGGGACAGGGGGTGCTTAACACCGGGGAGCTGTTTTTT
13	TRBV30	NA	TRBJ2-3	few	CAWSVKGADTQYF	TGTGCCTGGAGTGTAAAGGGGGCAGATACGCAGTATTTT
16	TRBV9	TRBD1	TRBJ1-1	few	CASSAITGALNTEAFF	TGTGCCAGCAGCGCGATTACAGGGGCCTTGAACACTGAAGCTTTCTTT
15	TRBV5-1	NA	TRBJ2-1	few	CASSLQTSSYNEQFF	TGCGCCAGCAGCTTGCAGACTAGCTCCTACAATGAGCAGTTCTTC
15	TRBV14	NA	TRBJ1-3	NA	CASSPWTPSGNTIYF	TGTGCCAGCAGCCCGTGGACACCCTCTGGAAACACCATATATTTT
13	TRBV7-9	NA	TRBJ1-5	NA	CASSQDGNQPQHF	TGTGCCAGCAGCCAGGACGGCAATCAGCCCCAGCATTTT
13	TRBV7-2	NA	TRBJ1-5	many	CASSLKGNQPQHF	TGTGCCAGCAGCTTAAAGGGGAATCAGCCCCAGCATTTT
17	TRBV11-2	TRBD1	TRBJ1-1	NA	CASSDVPGQGGNTEAFF	TGTGCCAGCAGCGATGTCCCGGGACAGGGGGGAAACACTGAAGCTTTCTTT
12	TRBV6-2/TRBV6-3	NA	TRBJ1-1	NA	CASGTTHTEAFF	TGTGCCAGCGGGACGACACATACTGAGGCTTTCTTT
15	TRBV18	TRBD2	TRBJ2-1	NA	CASSPLAGTYNGQFF	TGTGCCAGCTCTCCCCTAGCGGGTACCTACAATGGGCAGTTCTTC
14	TRBV11-2	TRBD1	TRBJ1-1	NA	CASSLARGDTEAFF	TGTGCCAGCAGCTTAGCCAGGGGGGACACTGAAGCTTTCTTT
14	TRBV2	NA	TRBJ2-1	NA	CASRDSGYHNEQFF	TGTGCCAGCAGAGACAGTGGGTACCACAATGAGCAGTTCTTC